This T cell receptor beta chain was sequenced in a study of cytomegalovirus exposure and HLA in healthy donors (dated 2017 in TCRdb). Context from the whole study: According to an earlier analysis of several hundred of the donors, about 190 million T cells yielded roughly 100 million unique TCR beta sequences and around 300 Gb of sequence data. The T cell repertoires of 700 or so subjects were profiled by immunosequencing and related to cytomegalovirus serostatus. The study aimed to test whether cataloging public T cell receptors could reveal signatures of past pathogen exposure. Of the roughly 400 genotyped donors, more than 75% were placed in the genetic ancestry cluster associated with self-reported Caucasian donors. Typing coverage varied by locus: roughly 620-630 donors for A, B, C, DRB1 and DQB1; around 560 for DQA1; more than 600 for DPA1; 450 to 480 for DPB1. High-throughput TCR immunosequencing, statistical association of individual TCRs with disease status, and machine learning were combined to predict cytomegalovirus infection status. An earlier analysis of fewer than 700 of the donors applied high-throughput TCR beta sequencing to assess whether each TCR beta V gene segment acted as functional or pseudogenic. Every repertoire in the discovery cohort had been generated on one and the same sequencing platform. A later analysis re-examined previously published TCR beta repertoires from hundreds of donors and added high-resolution HLA genotyping to investigate patterns of TCR occurrence. A later genetic analysis took genome-wide SNP genotypes for about three fifths of the roughly 670 donors and used that subset as a discovery cohort. Donor age, sex, ethnicity and CMV serostatus were collected together with the repertoire data. Rather than using new phenotypic data, the later analysis identified candidate immune exposures from TCR beta sequences and from how often those sequences occurred across donors. Among a few hundred genotyped donors of the cohort, an average of about 240,000 unique TCR beta nucleotide sequences were sequenced per donor, roughly 18% of them non-productive. Besides the first cohort of approximately 670 subjects, a separate validation cohort made up of around 120 different subjects was used. About five DR-DQ haplotypes were handled as single units for association and clustering because linkage in the cohort was strong. HLA typing included class I and class II loci at four-digit resolution. About 300 gigabases of sequencing data and tens of millions of unique TCR sequences were included in an early release covering roughly 700 HLA-typed donors. Broad study findings and their caveats: Because HLA typing was missing for some donors at each locus, association tests included only the typed subset. The sequencing pipeline was judged likely to have produced a cluster of highly shared sequence variants as a technical artifact. The 87-base-pair reads could not distinguish some IMGT-functional V segments, including TRBV6-2 and TRBV6-3, so those segments were excluded. In both the original and validation cohorts, the classifier was reported to diagnose cytomegalovirus status with high specificity and sensitivity. In an earlier analysis of some 500 of the donors, most TCR beta V segments appeared in productive rearrangements about 87% or about 30% of the time, broadly matching IMGT annotations. Seventeen rarely observed V segments, including chromosome 9 orphons, were excluded from the earlier analysis of some 590 of the donors because counts were too low. Most TCR sequences were seen in very few donors, while some public TCRs were found in many individuals. A later genetic analysis reported fewer N-insertions in productive TCRs among donors in an Asian-associated ancestry cluster than the approximately 700-donor mean. A further reported finding was that TCR beta sequences accurately predicted the HLA-A and HLA-B alleles for most subjects in the first cohort. This cohort had only TCR beta chains sequenced, and the lack of alpha or paired-chain data limited which features could be detected. In a later analysis, HLA-associated TCR beta chains were found to be more clonally expanded and to have lower generation probabilities than equally common non-associated chains. A later analysis reported that several top co-occurrence clusters appeared linked to parvovirus B19, influenza, CMV and Epstein-Barr virus. Correlated functional status among segregating V segments might reflect linkage disequilibrium, but an unknown experimental factor could not be ruled out. In a later genetic analysis, a missense DCLRE1C variant was associated with V-gene and J-gene trimming of TCR beta chains, and the association was replicated in an independent cohort. Strong co-occurrence of HLA alleles, especially DR and DQ, made assigning TCR associations to individual alleles difficult. The presence/absence analyses assumed that sequencing depth was roughly uniform across donors, and that assumption may not be true. At a false discovery rate of 0.05, a later analysis linked under 20,000 TCR beta sequences to specific HLA alleles. In vitro tests confirmed that a few of the cytomegalovirus-associated TCR beta chains recognize cytomegalovirus antigens. According to a later analysis, TCR association rates differed among HLA loci, with DRB1 alleles showing the most associated TCRs and HLA-C alleles showing the fewest. The study gave a list of more than 150 TCR beta chains associated with cytomegalovirus. CMV serostatus was the only immune exposure information available for the cohort. According to the authors, the approach could potentially be generalized to other disease states and immunological phenotypes. In a later analysis, most CMV-associated TCR beta chains were found to appear HLA-restricted, with HLA associations seemingly driven largely by CMV exposure.

Sequences MGHRA (CDR1) and YSYEKL (CDR2) are obtained from the germline V gene. V was cut back by 3 bases and J by 2 bases, leaving a gap of 20 bases between them. The CDR3 sequence holds 18 residues, the cysteine and phenylalanine included. The CDR3 DNA has 54 bases and is translated from base 1. In total, approximately 610 healthy bone marrow donors made up the cohort. Cohort members were all nominally healthy when sampled, although unrecorded immune exposures were likely present. The donor tested CMV seropositive and was one of the 289 seropositive cohort members. A peripheral blood sample was collected from each donor, and TCR beta sequencing was performed on peripheral blood mononuclear cells. Genomic DNA was extracted from the blood cell samples with the Qiagen DNeasy Blood Extraction Kit. On this clone itself: Its cognate antigen has yet to be identified. No much larger clone is present one base from it, and per-base qualities are unavailable.

The library was built by means of the immunoSEQ multiplex PCR assay. For the multiplex PCR, a mixture combining 60 forward primers for TCR Vbeta segments and 13 reverse primers for TCR Jbeta segments was used. A multiplex PCR assay on genomic DNA amplified the CDR3 region of rearranged TCR beta genes. The Illumina HiSeq System was used to sequence the amplified TCR beta libraries as 87-base-pair reads. Per the source publication's procedure: A later analysis counted tens of millions of unique TCR beta chains across the 700 or so repertoires, and roughly 9.9 million of these chains were shared by at least two donors. A nearest-neighbor algorithm error-corrected the raw reads and collapsed the reads into unique sequences, merging closely related sequences to remove PCR and sequencing errors. Alignment of CDR3 sequences to IMGT reference sequences was used to assign V, D and J gene segments. Each retained sequence needed at least a six-nucleotide match to both a V gene segment and a J gene segment. Rearrangements were classified as productive when the CDR3 lacked stop codons and remained in frame with V and J, and all other rearrangements were classified as non-productive. Following IMGT convention, CDR3 was defined as the stretch from the second conserved V-encoded cysteine to the conserved J-encoded phenylalanine. The earlier analysis of 550 to 650 of the donors excluded any sequence lacking an unambiguous match to a single V gene segment. An earlier analysis of 450 to 650 of the donors called V segments functional above 56.7% productive rearrangements and segregating when the between-donor standard deviation exceeded 5%. A statistical classification framework was developed to diagnose cytomegalovirus status using the catalog of TCR beta chain sequences. A later analysis assigned V and J genes by comparing TCR nucleotide sequences with IMGT/GENE-DB human TR gene sequences. In a later analysis, CDR3 sequences and most-parsimonious VDJ recombination scenarios were assigned using the TCRdist pipeline. In a later analysis, each TCR beta chain was defined by its CDR3 amino acid sequence together with its V-gene family, and reads lacking a unique V-gene family were excluded. As a way to deal with suspected cross-contamination and a sequencing artifact, a later analysis dropped approximately 590 nucleotide sequences that were highly shared and had low generation probability. For each public chain, a later analysis derived a clonal expansion index from normalized ranks of inferred template counts within each repertoire. In a later analysis, generation probabilities were computed with a VDJ recombination model fitted to out-of-frame rearrangements, and the resulting probabilities were checked against IGoR. A later analysis scored TCR-TCR, TCR-HLA and TCR-CMV co-occurrence with hypergeometric tests, applying a repertoire-size bias correction to TCR pairs. False discovery rates were estimated in a later analysis by permuting HLA or CMV assignments 20 times. In a later analysis, co-occurring TCRs were grouped using DBSCAN, and TCRdist sequence similarity was added for clustering within HLA-allele-positive subsets. Repertoires with fewer than 30,000 or more than 120,000 public chains were left out of co-occurrence clustering, as were five repertoires with anomalous nucleotide sharing. The clones in this table, taken by TCRdb from immuneACCESS, are in-frame only. Not every clone is retained; where verified, under half of the shortfall comes from an unresolved V gene, and the cause of the rest is unknown. V, J and clone size are those of that table, while D and trimming were read from the DNA. In all, the sample holds 150,000 to 250,000 clones, and 82% of those were seen once. The top ten hold 6.5% of the sample.

This TCR was recovered from a woman aged 50 to 60 in good health and CMV-seropositive. Sequenced material: PBMCs. Here the chain combines TRBV4-1 and TRBJ1-3; TRBD1 is a weak D gene call, 5 bases matching. In nucleotides, the sequence is TGCGCCAGCAGCCACCTCCGGATCCAGGGAAACCCTGGAAACACCATATATTTT. It translates to CASSHLRIQGNPGNTIYF.